This T cell receptor (beta chain) is from a study of identical twins. Study-wide points: Invariant MAIT and iNKT cells may have partly biased zero-insertion analyses.

Trimming left V 1 base short and J 1 base short, with 17 bases between. Germline CDR1 LGHDT, CDR2 YNNKEL (reference sequence). This CDR3 spans 17 amino acids. A universal primer site came from template switching; cDNA carried unique molecular identifiers. TCRdb itself ran the 5' RACE reads through MiXCR, one entry per CDR3 protein. The profile shows 1.5 million to 2 million distinct CDR3 sequences, around a third of them singletons. Only a few counts were recorded for this clonotype. Its antigen is not identified. The receptor was derived from a newborn girl in good health. The gene calls are TRBV3-1 and TRBJ2-7; tentatively, D is TRBD1 (5 bases). The source material was cord blood. CDR3 coding DNA: TGTGCCAGCAGCCAAGCAGTCCCAGGGTACCGGTCCTACGAGCAGTACTTC. The encoded protein is CASSQAVPGYRSYEQYF.